These T cell receptor beta chains were read from a single sample in a study of blood T cell repertoires in COVID-19. Libraries were prepared by immunoSEQ multiplex PCR; TCRdb keeps only in-frame clonotypes and omits some of them. The sample has tens of thousands of clones, around 83% seen once; the top ten hold roughly 5.3%. Sequencing was done on a sample of peripheral blood. The origin of the receptors is a man over 45 with active COVID-19. Each CDR3 is given with its conserved first and last residue. D genes are given only for firm matches. For some rows the clone size is stated as once, few or many, or as a class when expanded; others skip it.

12 - TRBJ1-1 TRBV10-3 - CAILTESTEAFF TGTGCCATATTAACAGAGAGCACTGAAGCTTTCTTT
15 - TRBJ1-2 TRBV6-2/TRBV6-3 - CASSPRGSALYGYTF TGTGCCAGCAGTCCGCGAGGATCGGCCTTGTATGGCTACACCTTC
16 TRBD1 TRBJ1-6 TRBV4-1 - CASSQAEGQGYSPLHF TGCGCCAGCAGCCAAGCTGAGGGACAGGGGTATTCACCCCTCCACTTT
14 TRBD2 TRBJ2-7 TRBV2 - CASSEGTRPDEQYF TGTGCCAGCAGTGAAGGGACTAGGCCGGACGAGCAGTACTTC
18 TRBD1 TRBJ1-6 TRBV3-1/TRBV3-2 - CASSRRLTGVTYNSPLHF TGTGCCAGCAGCCGTCGTCTTACAGGGGTTACCTATAATTCACCCCTCCACTTT
20 TRBD2 TRBJ2-1 TRBV3-1/TRBV3-2 - CASSQDLIGSGRVWYNEQFF TGTGCCAGCAGCCAAGATCTTATAGGAAGCGGGAGGGTTTGGTACAATGAGCAGTTCTTC
15 TRBD1 TRBJ2-1 TRBV5-8 - CASSSPRGLYNEQFF TGTGCCAGCAGCTCCCCCAGGGGGCTGTACAATGAGCAGTTCTTC
15 TRBD1 TRBJ1-3 TRBV19 - CASSMTGTSGNTIYF TGTGCCAGTAGTATGACAGGGACCTCTGGAAACACCATATATTTT
13 - TRBJ2-2 TRBV11-2 - CASSLGQSGELFF TGTGCCAGCAGCTTAGGACAGTCCGGGGAGCTGTTTTTT
16 - TRBJ2-7 TRBV21-1 - CAREGLAGVGPYEQYF TGTGCCAGGGAGGGACTAGCGGGGGTGGGCCCCTACGAGCAGTACTTC
13 - TRBJ2-3 TRBV5-5 - CASSLESADTQYF TGTGCCAGCAGCCTCGAGAGCGCAGATACGCAGTATTTT
13 - TRBJ1-2 TRBV6-5 - CASSLDSLEGYTF TGTGCCAGCAGTTTGGACAGTCTGGAAGGCTACACCTTC
13 - TRBJ1-4 TRBV5-1 - CASRHGTNEKLFF TGCGCCAGCAGGCACGGAACTAATGAAAAACTGTTTTTT
15 TRBD2 TRBJ2-5 TRBV6-2/TRBV6-3 - CASSTSGPGGETQYF TGTGCCAGCAGTACATCGGGCCCGGGGGGGGAGACCCAGTACTTC
15 TRBD2 TRBJ2-3 TRBV3-1/TRBV3-2 - CASRRSGTSVDTQYF TGTGCCAGCAGACGCTCCGGGACTAGCGTCGATACGCAGTATTTT
14 - TRBJ2-2 TRBV24-1 once CATSDSGRTGELFF TGTGCCACCAGTGACTCAGGGCGCACCGGGGAGCTGTTTTTT
14 - TRBJ1-2 TRBV6-5 - CASTRSGTPRGYTF TGTGCCAGCACCCGGTCAGGAACACCGCGTGGCTACACCTTC
15 - TRBJ1-2 TRBV6-5 - CASSLGGGWDYGYTF TGTGCCAGCAGCCTAGGCGGGGGGTGGGACTATGGCTACACCTTC
16 - TRBJ2-7 TRBV28 - CASSRLIRDTSYEQYF TGTGCCAGCAGTCGGCTAATCCGGGACACCTCCTACGAGCAGTACTTC
15 TRBD2 TRBJ2-7 TRBV18 - CASSPVAGVGNEQYF TGTGCCAGCTCACCAGTAGCGGGAGTCGGCAACGAGCAGTACTTC
13 - TRBJ2-3 TRBV12-3/TRBV12-4 - CASRLVGTDTQYF TGTGCCAGCAGACTAGTCGGCACAGATACGCAGTATTTT
15 - TRBJ2-1 TRBV5-1 - CASSLETVSYNEQFF TGCGCCAGCAGCTTGGAGACAGTTTCCTACAATGAGCAGTTCTTC
12 - TRBJ2-7 TRBV3-1/TRBV3-2 - CASSRGFNEQYF TGTGCCAGCAGCCGAGGATTCAACGAGCAGTACTTC
17 TRBD2 TRBJ2-3 TRBV2 - CASSGVPSGGRTDTQYF TGTGCCAGCAGTGGGGTACCTAGCGGGGGTCGCACAGATACGCAGTATTTT
13 - TRBJ1-2 TRBV2 - CASTLGSGYGYTF TGTGCCAGCACCCTCGGATCGGGCTATGGCTACACCTTC
15 TRBD2 TRBJ2-7 TRBV6-1 - CASSEMAGGTVEQYF TGTGCCAGCAGTGAAATGGCGGGGGGGACGGTCGAGCAGTACTTC
15 - TRBJ1-1 TRBV5-1 once CASSSARTGSTEAFF TGCGCCAGCAGCTCCGCCCGAACAGGTAGCACTGAAGCTTTCTTT
14 - TRBJ1-4 TRBV4-2 few CASSQVGANAKLFF TGTGCCAGCAGCCAAGTGGGGGCCAACGCAAAACTGTTTTTT
14 TRBD1 TRBJ1-5 TRBV19 few CASSRDRGGQPQHF TGTGCCAGTAGTAGGGACAGGGGGGGTCAGCCCCAGCATTTT
16 TRBD2 TRBJ2-7 TRBV10-3 - CAISSAGGPSSYEQYF TGTGCCATCAGTTCAGCGGGGGGTCCAAGCTCCTACGAGCAGTACTTC
16 TRBD2 TRBJ2-3 TRBV5-4 once CASSLELAESTDTQYF TGTGCCAGCAGCTTGGAACTAGCGGAAAGCACAGATACGCAGTATTTT
17 - TRBJ2-1 TRBV5-1 - CASSLLLGREKYNEQFF TGCGCCAGCAGCTTGCTTTTGGGACGGGAGAAGTACAATGAGCAGTTCTTC
16 TRBD1 TRBJ1-6 TRBV2 - CASRDTGGSYNSPLHF TGTGCCAGCAGAGACACAGGGGGCTCCTATAATTCACCCCTCCACTTT
13 - TRBJ1-5 TRBV29-1 - CSATISGNQPQHF TGCAGCGCCACCATCTCGGGAAATCAGCCCCAGCATTTT
17 TRBD2 TRBJ2-4 TRBV5-4 - CASSFPGVAGGKNIQYF TGTGCCAGCAGCTTCCCTGGGGTGGCGGGGGGGAAAAACATTCAGTACTTC
19 TRBD2 TRBJ2-6 TRBV7-6 few CASSLLAGGLDSGANVLTF TGTGCCAGCAGCTTACTAGCGGGAGGTCTCGACTCTGGGGCCAACGTCCTGACTTTC